Presented here are 14 T cell receptor beta chains from one specimen sequenced in a study of control samples from healthy donors and cancer patients. Method: immunoSEQ multiplex PCR; TCRdb's copy keeps in-frame clones and lacks some. Among roughly 120,000 clones, approximately 90% were seen once, and the ten largest hold around 2.5%. The sample comprised blood. The origin of the receptors is a woman aged 70 to 79 in good health.

About this clone: Sequence at one end of the junction differs from germline and may be a read error. This chain joins TRBV2 and TRBJ1-1; weak D call: TRBD1 (5 bases). Per germline, CDR1 SNHLY and CDR2 FYNNEI. The CDR3 spans 13 residues. DNA of the CDR3: TGTGCCAGCTGTGATGGGGGGAACACTGAAGCTTTCTTT. Amino acid sequence: CASCDGGNTEAFF.

The V and J genes are TRBV7-2 and TRBJ1-5; the match to TRBD1 covers 8 bases. CDR1 is SGHTA and CDR2 is FQGNSA in the germline V gene. This CDR3 spans 16 amino acids. Trimming at V came to 3 bases and at J to 5 bases, leaving 9 bases not matched to a gene. The CDR3 region has the DNA TGTGCCAGCAGCTTCTCGACAGGGGAGTATTATCAGCCCCAGCATTTT. It translates to CASSFSTGEYYQPQHF.

The chain couples TRBV19 to TRBJ1-6; weak D call: TRBD1 (5 bases). Germline V gene data show CDR1 as LNHDA and CDR2 as SQIVND (reference sequence). V was pared by 3 bases and J by 8 bases, with 11 bases between. CDR3 size: 14 residues. As DNA, the CDR3 is TGTGCCAGTAGTATCCTCAGGGAGCATTCACCCCTCCACTTT. Protein product: CASSILREHSPLHF. Drawing the rest from reference TRBV19 and TRBJ1-6, the complete variable domain is DGGITQSPKYLFRKEGQNVTLSCEQNLNHDAMYWYRQDPGQGLRLIYYSQIVNDFQKGDIAEGYSVSREKKESFPLTVTSAQKNPTAFYLCASSILREHSPLHFGNGTRLTVT.

The chain combines TRBV27 with TRBJ1-1; D remains ambiguous. Germline CDR1 MNHEY, CDR2 SMNVEV (reference sequence). Trimming cost V 5 bases and J 5 bases, with 12 bases left between them. This CDR3 contains 13 residues. The CDR3 sequence: CASSQAVGTEAFF. CDR3 coding DNA: TGTGCCAGCAGTCAGGCCGTGGGTACTGAAGCTTTCTTT.

The chain carries TRBV5-1 and TRBJ1-3, with D perhaps TRBD1 (5 bases). Looked up from germline, CDR1 is SGHRS and CDR2 is YFSETQ. The V end was cut by 4 bases, the J end by 2 bases, with 13 bases between. This CDR3 region has 15 residues. CDR3 protein: CASSVEWGAGNTIYF. As DNA, the CDR3 is TGCGCCAGCAGCGTCGAGTGGGGGGCTGGAAACACCATATATTTT.

This chain connects TRBV5-3 to TRBJ1-5; D ambiguous. TRBV5-3 is an ORF for which the function is uncertain. The CDR3 runs to 11 residues. Trimming pared 10 bases from V and 3 bases from J, leaving 8 bases between. The CDR3 bases are TGTGCCCCCTCGGTCAATCAGCCCCAGCATTTT. It translates to CAPSVNQPQHF.

With regard to this clone: The junction departs from the called germline gene at one end, perhaps through a read error. The CDR3 spells CASSSRTGGYEQYF. Here the CDR3 DNA reads TGCGCCAGCAGTTCCCGCACAGGGGGCTACGAGCAGTACTTC. V is TRBV27 and J is TRBJ2-7; 8 nucleotides align to TRBD1. This CDR3 comprises 14 residues. CDR1 is MNHEY, CDR2 SMNVEV, per germline (reference sequence).

In this sample, this clone turned up a few times. V gene TRBV7-9 combines with J gene TRBJ2-5; 12 bases line up with TRBD1. This CDR3 is 16 amino acids long. The V gene end was trimmed by 0 bases and the J gene end by 4 bases; junction bases not matched to a gene: 3. The germline V gene encodes CDR1 SEHNR and CDR2 FQNEAQ (reference sequence). CDR3 loop: CASSLAGTGGSETQYF. In nucleotides, the CDR3 is TGTGCCAGCAGCTTAGCAGGGACAGGGGGCTCAGAGACCCAGTACTTC.

The chain recombines TRBV6-5 with TRBJ1-4; D gene ambiguous. Per the germline V gene, CDR1 is MNHEY and CDR2 is SVGAGI. CDR3 size: 10 residues. V lost 2 bases, J lost 15 bases, and 7 bases lay in between. The CDR3 nucleotides read TGTGCCAGCAGTTACCGGATCGTGTTTTTT. Protein: CASSYRIVFF.

This clone has just a few counts. This chain uses TRBV5-1 with TRBJ1-3; weak D call: TRBD1 (5 bases). V was pared by 0 bases and J by 0 bases, with 7 bases between. Germline lookup yields CDR1 SGHRS and CDR2 YFSETQ. This CDR3 spans 15 amino acids. This CDR3 reads CASSLGQNSGNTIYF. The CDR3 DNA sequence: TGCGCCAGCAGCTTGGGACAGAACTCTGGAAACACCATATATTTT.

This chain joins TRBV18 and TRBJ2-5, with D perhaps matching TRBD2 (6 bases). Trimming shortened V by 3 bases and J by 1 base, and 12 bases separated the two germline ends. Per the germline V gene, CDR1 is KGHSH and CDR2 is LQKENI. The CDR3 length is 15 residues. Written as DNA, the CDR3 is TGTGCCAGCTCACCCCAGGCGGGGCTCCAAGAGACCCAGTACTTC. It encodes CASSPQAGLQETQYF.

The CDR3 region is CASSLRDTISPLHF. As DNA, the CDR3 is TGTGCCAGCAGCTTGCGAGACACAATCTCACCCCTCCACTTT. The V gene is TRBV5-4, the J gene TRBJ1-6, with D uncertain. Germline CDR1 reads SGHNT; CDR2 reads YYREEE (reference sequence). The CDR3 totals 14 residues. V was shortened by 1 base and J by 10 bases, with 12 bases between the two germline ends.

This chain links TRBV3-1 (or the pseudogene TRBV3-2) with TRBJ1-5; perhaps TRBD1 as D (5 bases). The V gene's germline CDR1 is LGHDT and CDR2 YNNKEL (reference sequence). The CDR3 is 14 amino acids. V was pared by 3 bases and J by 4 bases, with 10 bases between. The DNA of the CDR3 is TGTGCCAGCAGCCAGGACACCCTGAATCAGCCCCAGCATTTT. This codes for CASSQDTLNQPQHF.

The rearrangement joins TRBV2 to TRBJ1-2; possible D gene TRBD1, 6 bases. Germline CDR1 SNHLY, CDR2 FYNNEI. V was pared by 2 bases and J by 5 bases, with 9 bases between. The CDR3 sequence is 13 residues long. The CDR3 nucleotides read TGTGCCAGCAGTGAAACAGGGTCGTATGGCTACACCTTC. Translating gives CASSETGSYGYTF.